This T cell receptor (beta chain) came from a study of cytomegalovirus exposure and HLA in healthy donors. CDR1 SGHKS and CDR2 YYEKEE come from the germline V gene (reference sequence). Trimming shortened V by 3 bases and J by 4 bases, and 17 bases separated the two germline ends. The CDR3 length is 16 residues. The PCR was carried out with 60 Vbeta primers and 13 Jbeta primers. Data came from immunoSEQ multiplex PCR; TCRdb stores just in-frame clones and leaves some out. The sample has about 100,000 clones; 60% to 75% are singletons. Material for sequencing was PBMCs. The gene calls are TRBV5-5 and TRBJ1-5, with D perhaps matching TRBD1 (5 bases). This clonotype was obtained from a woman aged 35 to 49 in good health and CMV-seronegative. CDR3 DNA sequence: TGTGCCAGCAGCTCAATGGTAGGGGTAGGGAATCAGCCCCAGCATTTT. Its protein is CASSSMVGVGNQPQHF.